The present T cell receptor beta chain was sequenced within a study of beta chain features in type 1 diabetes. Study-wide results and caveats: A moderate, significant TCRB CDR3 shortening appeared in type 1 diabetes across four CD4+ subsets. Relative to healthy donors, patients appeared to have naive, central memory and Treg TCRB repertoires that were more similar. Insertions were fewer and deletions more numerous at VDJ junctions in type 1 diabetes patients.

Trimming left V 6 bases short and J 8 bases short, with 19 bases between. Germline values: CDR1 MDHEN, CDR2 SYDVKM. CDR3 size: 14 residues. The entirety of the isolated RNA underwent reverse transcription, so expressed TCRB transcripts were sequenced. Repertoires were generated with immunoSEQ multiplex PCR, while TCRdb's copy carries only in-frame clones and drops some. Counted here are hundreds of thousands of clones, 11% to 15% occurring once; the ten biggest clones make up 0.035% to 0.045%. A word on this clone: Its matching antigen is unknown.

The sample comprised naive CD4+ T cells from blood. The receptor's source is a man younger than 30 with type 1 diabetes. The gene calls are TRBV28 and TRBJ1-1; D call uncertain. The CDR3 protein is CASSPPTVVLEAFF. As DNA, the CDR3 is TGTGCCAGCAGCCCGCCGACCGTCGTGCTGGAAGCTTTCTTT.